The 15 T cell receptor beta chains below come from one sample, sequenced in a study of CD8 T cells in ankylosing spondylitis. TCRdb re-called the 5' RACE reads with MiXCR, one entry per CDR3 protein. The sample carries 150,000 to 200,000 distinct CDR3 sequences, 13% recorded once. Sequenced sample: blood, either unsorted or a sorted T cell fraction (not recorded which). Receptor source: a female donor with ankylosing spondylitis or in good health (not recorded which).

There are many counts of this clonotype. The rearrangement joins TRBV27 to TRBJ1-1, with D uncertain. The CDR3 covers 14 residues. V was cut by 4 bases and J by 7 bases, with 16 bases left in between. CDR1 MNHEY and CDR2 SMNVEV come from the germline V gene (reference sequence). This CDR3 reads CASSSFGEVSEAFF. CDR3 coding DNA: TGTGCCAGCAGTTCCTTCGGAGAAGTAAGTGAAGCTTTCTTT.

This clonotype was counted only a few times. At one end, the junction sequence differs from germline, possibly due to a read error. The rearrangement uses TRBV7-8 and TRBJ2-1; 8 bases match TRBD1. The germline gives CDR1 SGHVS, CDR2 FQNEAQ. This CDR3 is 20 amino acids long. The CDR3 here is CPSRPTPGQDNLGSYNEQFF. CDR3 bases: TGTCCCAGCAGACCGACCCCGGGACAGGACAACCTAGGCTCCTACAATGAGCAGTTCTTC.

This clonotype was seen repeatedly, ten times or more. The chain employs TRBV7-2 and TRBJ1-1; D might be TRBD1 (6 bases). V was clipped by 2 bases and J by 7 bases, with 11 bases between them. Per the germline V gene, CDR1 is SGHTA and CDR2 is FQGNSA. The CDR3 sequence is 13 residues long. The chain's CDR3 is CASSLTRDIEAFF. In nucleotides, the CDR3 is TGTGCCAGCAGCTTAACCAGGGACATTGAAGCTTTCTTT.

The sample holds many counts of this clonotype. This chain uses TRBV12-3 or TRBV12-4 with TRBJ2-1, with unresolved D. The CDR3 runs to 12 residues. Trimming took 6 bases from V and 8 from J, leaving 11 bases between them. The CDR3 nucleotides read TGTGCCAGCAGCCCTTCCCGGGATGAGCAGTTCTTC. This codes for CASSPSRDEQFF.

This clonotype came up many times. The chain joins TRBV7-2 to TRBJ2-3; 8 bases match TRBD2. Trimming cost V 1 base and J 6 bases; bases outside gene matches: 9. This CDR3 contains 16 residues. Per the germline V gene, CDR1 is SGHTA and CDR2 is FQGNSA. CDR3: CASSLGVAGSLDTQYF. In DNA form, the CDR3 reads TGTGCCAGCAGCTTAGGAGTAGCGGGGTCCTTGGATACGCAGTATTTT. Combining the CDR3 with reference TRBV7-2 and TRBJ2-3 gives the whole variable domain GAGVSQSPSNKVTEKGKDVELRCDPISGHTALYWYRQSLGQGLEFLIYFQGNSAPDKSGLPSDRFSAERTGGSVSTLTIQRTQQEDSAVYLCASSLGVAGSLDTQYFGPGTRLTVL.

This clonotype has only a few counts. The rearrangement links TRBV5-1 to TRBJ2-1; 8 nucleotides agree with TRBD2. CDR1 and CDR2 from the germline V gene are SGHRS and YFSETQ. The CDR3 spans 16 residues. V shed 0 bases, J shed 8 bases, and the junction held 10 bases outside the gene matches. The CDR3 DNA is TGCGCCAGCAGCTTGGCCCCGGCGGGAGGTCTAGATGAGCAGTTCTTC. This codes for CASSLAPAGGLDEQFF.

This clonotype was seen ten or more times. One end of the junction does not line up with germline, which may come from a read error. This chain joins TRBV10-3 and TRBJ2-1; 9 bases line up with TRBD2. The CDR3 has 15 amino acids. Germline V lookup: CDR1 ENHRY, CDR2 SYGVKD. The chain's CDR3 is CAISGALAGLVQLVF. The CDR3 region has the DNA TGTGCCATCAGTGGCGCCCTAGCGGGGTTGGTGCAGCTGGTCTTC.

This clonotype has ten or more counts. This chain joins TRBV12-3 or TRBV12-4 and TRBJ1-2; D ambiguous. The CDR3 has 16 residues. V was cut by 3 bases and J by 0 bases, with 14 bases left in between. CDR3 loop: CASSFGPYDTNYGYTF. CDR3 DNA: TGTGCCAGCAGTTTCGGTCCATACGACACTAACTATGGCTACACCTTC.

This clonotype appeared a single time. The genes are TRBV5-1 and TRBJ2-7; 10 nucleotides agree with TRBD2. This CDR3 spans 15 amino acids. Losses at the gene ends were 2 bases for V and 6 bases for J; bases not matched to a gene: 8. Germline CDR1 reads SGHRS; CDR2 reads YFSETQ. CDR3 DNA: TGCGCCAGCAGCTTATCACCTAGCGGGAGCTCCGAGCAGTACTTC. Translating gives CASSLSPSGSSEQYF. Supplemented by reference TRBV5-1 and TRBJ2-7, the full variable domain reads KAGVTQTPRYLIKTRGQQVTLSCSPISGHRSVSWYQQTPGQGLQFLFEYFSETQRNKGNFPGRFSGRQFSNSRSEMNVSTLELGDSALYLCASSLSPSGSSEQYFGPGTRLTVT.

This clonotype occurred many times. This sequence joins TRBV5-1 and TRBJ2-1, with 7 bases matching TRBD2. CDR1 SGHRS and CDR2 YFSETQ come from the germline V gene. The V segment lost 0 bases and the J segment 10 bases; nucleotides outside the gene matches: 10. The length of the CDR3 is 15 residues. The DNA for the CDR3 is TGCGCCAGCAGCTTGGGGACTAGTAGACCTGGGGAGCAGTTCTTC. Protein sequence: CASSLGTSRPGEQFF.

This clonotype was observed many times. This chain joins TRBV12-3 or TRBV12-4 and TRBJ1-1; unclear D gene. The ends were cut back, 2 bases at V and 8 bases at J, with 12 bases in the middle. The CDR3 is 13 amino acids. DNA for the CDR3: TGTGCCAGCAGTTTAAAAGGAGGCGGAGAAGCTTTCTTT. Translating it yields CASSLKGGGEAFF.

As for this clonotype: The CDR3 ends on some other residue instead of the conserved phenylalanine or tryptophan, so this is likely a read error. Because the CDR3's place on the DNA is in doubt, the DNA is left out and the CDR3 is given as listed by TCRdb. The chain links TRBV10-3 to TRBJ2-3. CDR1 ENHRY and CDR2 SYGVKD come from the germline V gene. 11 amino acids form the CDR3, both terminal residues included. The CDR3 loop reads CAISEDGLVGY.

A few counts support this clonotype. The rearrangement joins TRBV27 to TRBJ2-7; weak D call: TRBD2 (6 bases). V was trimmed by 4 bases and J by 3 bases, leaving 16 bases between them. CDR1 is MNHEY, CDR2 SMNVEV, per germline (reference sequence). CDR3 length equals 15 residues. In DNA, the CDR3 is TGTGCCAGCAGTTCTAGCGACAGTTCCTTCTACGAGCAGTACTTC. Its protein is CASSSSDSSFYEQYF.

In its sample, this clonotype was seen a few times. The chain links TRBV30 to TRBJ2-2; no firm D call. The CDR3 is made up of 13 amino acids. Trimming took off 5 bases at V and 5 bases at J, with 12 bases between the two ends. Germline V lookup: CDR1 GTSNPN, CDR2 SVGIG (reference sequence). The CDR3 spells CAWGLHQTGELFF. The CDR3 bases are TGTGCCTGGGGCCTCCACCAAACCGGGGAGCTGTTTTTT.

This clonotype appeared a few times. The chain couples TRBV5-1 to TRBJ2-6, with TRBD1 matching 10 bases. With V trimmed by 0 bases and J by 2 bases, 5 bases remained unmatched. The CDR3 runs to 18 residues. Germline V gene sequence: CDR1 SGHRS, CDR2 YFSETQ. CDR3: CASSLVAGQGPGANVLTF. The CDR3 nucleotides read TGCGCCAGCAGCTTGGTTGCGGGACAGGGGCCTGGGGCCAACGTCCTGACTTTC.